Here is one T cell receptor beta chain with its context. As yet, its antigen is unknown. The sample is drawn from a study of cytomegalovirus exposure and HLA in healthy donors. Study as a whole: Of all 400 or so donors who were genotyped, 75% to 90% belonged to the Caucasian-associated ancestry cluster. Overall study findings and caveats: A missense DCLRE1C variant was associated with V- and J-gene trimming of TCR beta chains in a later analysis, and an independent cohort replicated the association. In a later analysis, DRB1 alleles had the most associated TCRs; HLA-C alleles the fewest. A later analysis showed that HLA-associated TCR beta chains had undergone more clonal expansion than equally common others.

60 Vbeta and 13 Jbeta primers were used in PCR. TCRdb's table, derived via immunoSEQ multiplex PCR, lists solely in-frame clones and lacks some. The table records 150,000 or so clones, around 67% of them present only once. The TCR comes from a young woman in good health and CMV-seronegative. Material: PBMCs.

CDR3 DNA sequence: TGTGCCAGCTCACCTGGGACCGGGAGAGGGGAGACCCAGTACTTC. Protein sequence: CASSPGTGRGETQYF. This sequence joins TRBV18 and TRBJ2-5; D might be TRBD2 (6 bases). V was pared by 3 bases and J by 5 bases, with 16 bases between. The CDR3 loop spans 15 amino acids. Germline loops: CDR1 KGHSH, CDR2 LQKENI.